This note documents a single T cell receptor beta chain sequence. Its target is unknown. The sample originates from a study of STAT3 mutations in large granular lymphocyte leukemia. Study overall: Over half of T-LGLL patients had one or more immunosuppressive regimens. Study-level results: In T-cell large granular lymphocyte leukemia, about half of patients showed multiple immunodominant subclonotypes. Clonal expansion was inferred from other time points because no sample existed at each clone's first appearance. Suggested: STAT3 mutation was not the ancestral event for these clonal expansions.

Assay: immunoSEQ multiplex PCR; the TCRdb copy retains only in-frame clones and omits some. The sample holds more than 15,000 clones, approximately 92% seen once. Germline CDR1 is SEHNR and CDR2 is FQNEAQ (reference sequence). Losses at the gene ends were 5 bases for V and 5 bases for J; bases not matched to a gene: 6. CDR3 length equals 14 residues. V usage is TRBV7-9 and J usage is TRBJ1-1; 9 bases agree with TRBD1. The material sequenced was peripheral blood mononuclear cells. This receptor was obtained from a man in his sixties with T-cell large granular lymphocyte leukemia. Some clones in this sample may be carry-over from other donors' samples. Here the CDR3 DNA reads TGTGCCAGCAGCCCCGCGACAGGGGGAACTGAAGCTTTCTTT. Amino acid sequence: CASSPATGGTEAFF.